This TCR beta chain appears in the sequencing data of a study of beta chain features in type 1 diabetes. Sorted populations all exceeded 95% purity. Expressed TCRB transcripts were sequenced because the entire RNA isolate underwent reverse transcription. Sequenced by immunoSEQ multiplex PCR; TCRdb stores in-frame clones only, minus some. The sample holds hundreds of thousands of clones, about 15% seen once. Whole-study results and caveats: Shortening that was moderate but significant affected the TCRB CDR3s of Type 1 diabetes patients in all four CD4+ subsets.

With regard to this clone: Its antigen is undetermined.

Germline assignment: CDR1 LNHNV and CDR2 YYDKDF (reference sequence). Trimming cost V 3 bases and J 4 bases; bases outside gene matches: 8. The CDR3 runs to 18 residues. The material sequenced was naive CD4+ T cells from blood. The J gene is TRBJ2-3, the V gene TRBV15; 15 bases line up with TRBD2. The TCR comes from a man aged 18 to 30 with type 1 diabetes. CDR3 loop: CATSRKGLAGGPPDTQYF. The CDR3 region has the DNA TGTGCCACCAGCAGGAAAGGACTAGCGGGAGGGCCTCCAGATACGCAGTATTTT.